By sample fraction, the clone carrying this T cell receptor (beta chain) is medium-sized. Its antigen remains unidentified. The data were taken from a study of immune evolution from preneoplasia to lung adenocarcinoma. Germline lookup yields CDR1 MRHNA and CDR2 SNTAGT. The V gene end was trimmed by 5 bases and the J gene end by 3 bases; junction bases not matched to a gene: 2. The CDR3 runs 14 residues. General study points: Later-stage lesions seemingly showed higher T cell density and diversity than normal lung.

Histologic diagnosis was independently verified by two lung pathologists. The repertoire was sequenced with immunoSEQ multiplex PCR; TCRdb's copy has only in-frame clones and lacks some. The sample has approximately 8,000 clones, around four fifths seen once. The sequence was obtained from a person aged 70 to 85 with lung adenocarcinoma. The J gene is TRBJ2-2, the V gene TRBV6-4; 8 positions match TRBD1. The sample was FFPE adjacent normal lung tissue. The CDR3 DNA is TGTGCCAGCAGTCCGACAGGGGACACCGGGGAGCTGTTTTTT. It translates to CASSPTGDTGELFF.